Below, 11 T cell receptor beta chains from the same sample are listed, as sequenced in a study of blood T cell repertoires in COVID-19. Produced via immunoSEQ multiplex PCR; TCRdb's table is partial and in-frame only. The sample has more than 20,000 clones, roughly three quarters seen once; the top ten hold around 15%. Sequenced sample: peripheral blood. Receptors were obtained from a man at least 80 years old with active or convalescent COVID-19.

This chain connects TRBV5-1 to TRBJ2-5; the match to TRBD1 covers 8 bases. Germline V gives CDR1 SGHRS, CDR2 YFSETQ. The V and J ends lost 2 bases and 1 base, in that order; junction bases with no gene match: 7. This CDR3 has 16 residues. The CDR3 DNA reads TGCGCCAGCAGCTTAACCGGGACAGGAAGCCAAGAGACCCAGTACTTC. It codes for CASSLTGTGSQETQYF. Using reference TRBV5-1 and TRBJ2-5 for the parts outside the CDR3, the full variable domain is KAGVTQTPRYLIKTRGQQVTLSCSPISGHRSVSWYQQTPGQGLQFLFEYFSETQRNKGNFPGRFSGRQFSNSRSEMNVSTLELGDSALYLCASSLTGTGSQETQYFGPGTRLLVL.

The chain links TRBV7-7 to TRBJ1-1; the match to TRBD1 covers 7 bases. The CDR3 is made up of 18 amino acids. J was trimmed by 10 bases and V by 3 bases; bases with no gene match: 23. Germline V gene sequence: CDR1 SSHAT, CDR2 FNYEAQ (reference sequence). The DNA for the CDR3 is TGTGCCAGCAGCTTTTCGATAATGACAGGGCCCCAAGGTTCTGGAGCTTTCTTT. Its protein product is CASSFSIMTGPQGSGAFF.

In this sample, this clone turned up a few times. The CDR3 nucleotides are TGTGCCAGCAGCCCCGTACTGATGACAGGGGGCTACGAGCAGTACTTC. Translated, it gives CASSPVLMTGGYEQYF. The J gene is TRBJ2-7, the V gene TRBV28, with 9 nucleotides matching TRBD1. V was clipped by 6 bases and J by 3 bases; unmatched bases: 12. Germline CDR1 is MDHEN and CDR2 is SYDVKM. This CDR3 is 16 amino acids long.

The chain links TRBV6-2 or TRBV6-3 to TRBJ2-3; 11 nucleotides agree with TRBD2. After removal of 2 bases from V and 2 bases from J, the junction contained 6 bases not matched to a gene. The CDR3 sequence is 17 residues long. The germline V gene encodes CDR1 MNHEY and CDR2 SVGEGT. CDR3 sequence: CASSYETSGVNTDTQYF. CDR3 nucleotide sequence: TGTGCCAGCAGTTACGAGACTAGCGGGGTAAACACAGATACGCAGTATTTT.

V gene TRBV7-6 combines with J gene TRBJ2-3; 14 bases are shared with TRBD2. Germline assignment: CDR1 SGHVS and CDR2 FNYEAQ. This CDR3 region has 16 residues. The V segment lost 1 base and the J segment 8 bases; nucleotides outside the gene matches: 5. Here the CDR3 reads CASSLVTSGGVVTQYF. The CDR3 nucleotides are TGTGCCAGCAGCTTAGTGACTAGCGGGGGGGTTGTTACGCAGTATTTT. Together with reference TRBV7-6 and TRBJ2-3, the CDR3 gives the full variable domain: GAGVSQSPRYKVTKRGQDVALRCDPISGHVSLYWYRQALGQGPEFLTYFNYEAQQDKSGLPNDRFSAERPEGSISTLTIQRTEQRDSAMYRCASSLVTSGGVVTQYFGPGTRLTVL.

V and J are TRBV11-2 and TRBJ2-7; 9 positions agree with TRBD1. With 1 base clipped from V and 2 bases from J, the junction kept 9 bases outside the gene matches. Germline CDR1 is SGHAT and CDR2 is FQNNGV. This CDR3 has 17 residues. The CDR3: CASSLVPHDRGTYEQYF. CDR3 in DNA: TGTGCCAGCAGCTTAGTCCCCCACGACAGGGGGACCTACGAGCAGTACTTC.

V gene TRBV9 combines with J gene TRBJ2-7; no clear D. V was pared by 0 bases and J by 3 bases, with 16 bases between. The CDR3 is 16 amino acids. Germline assignment: CDR1 SGDLS and CDR2 YYNGEE. The CDR3 spells CASSVAPGFRSYEQYF. The CDR3 nucleotides read TGTGCCAGCAGCGTAGCCCCAGGATTTCGAAGCTACGAGCAGTACTTC.

The J gene is TRBJ2-1, the V gene TRBV9; TRBD2 matches 8 bases. The CDR3 is 14 residues long. J was trimmed by 2 bases and V by 2 bases; bases with no gene match: 0. Germline CDR1 SGDLS, CDR2 YYNGEE. The CDR3 loop is CASSVGRAYNEQFF. The CDR3 DNA reads TGTGCCAGCAGCGTCGGGAGGGCCTACAATGAGCAGTTCTTC.

This chain connects TRBV4-1 to TRBJ2-5; D is perhaps TRBD2 (5 bases). The germline CDR1 and CDR2 sequences are MGHRA and YSYEKL. This CDR3 is 14 amino acids long. Between the trimmed V and J ends, which lost 3 bases and 5 bases, there was a span of 13 bases. The DNA of the CDR3 is TGCGCCAGCAGCCAGGCCACACGAGGGGAGACCCAGTACTTC. Amino acids: CASSQATRGETQYF.

The chain uses TRBV10-3 and TRBJ2-3; perhaps TRBD1 as D (5 bases). Trimming pared 3 bases from V and 1 base from J, leaving 11 bases between. The CDR3 has 15 amino acids. Looked up from germline, CDR1 is ENHRY and CDR2 is SYGVKD. This chain's CDR3 is CAISEQVRGTDTQYF. In DNA, the CDR3 is TGTGCCATCAGTGAACAGGTTAGGGGCACAGATACGCAGTATTTT.

The genes are TRBV19 and TRBJ1-2; 7 bases align to TRBD1. Unmatched junction bases numbered 2, after V lost 3 bases and J lost 1 base. Looked up from germline, CDR1 is LNHDA and CDR2 is SQIVND (reference sequence). The CDR3 length is 14 residues. CDR3 protein: CASSMGTVNYGYTF. The CDR3 bases are TGTGCCAGTAGTATGGGGACAGTTAACTATGGCTACACCTTC.